This note documents a single T cell receptor beta chain sequence. Under the authors' procedure: Reference gene primer amplification yielded estimated nucleated cell counts. Only in-frame clones appear in the TCRdb table, and some are missing; sequencing was by immunoSEQ multiplex PCR. V, J and clone size reflect that table, while D and trimming were determined from the DNA. The data show fewer than 80,000 clones, 86% seen once. Germline assignment: CDR1 MNHEY and CDR2 SVGAGI. The CDR3 loop spans 15 amino acids. Trimming took off 2 bases at V and 4 bases at J, with 14 bases between the two ends. This record comes from a study of blood T cell repertoires in COVID-19. Study summary: The United States, Italy and Spain were the sources of the acute and convalescent COVID-19 samples. The cDNA or gDNA used as material had been derived from T cells, B-cell-depleted T cells, or PBMCs.

Specimen: peripheral blood. The V gene is TRBV6-5, the J gene TRBJ1-1; weak D call: TRBD1 (5 bases). This sequence was found in a man aged 30 to 45 with acute or convalescent COVID-19. The CDR3 bases are TGTGCCAGCAGTTACCTCGGCAGGGTTGGCACTGAAGCTTTCTTT. As protein: CASSYLGRVGTEAFF.